This entry lists 12 T cell receptor beta chains sequenced from one sample in a study of control samples from healthy donors and cancer patients (dated by TCRdb to the early 2020s). Preparation of the library involved the immunoSEQ multiplex PCR assay. TCRdb's version of the immuneACCESS table is confined to in-frame rearrangements and falls short of the full clone set. An unresolved V gene accounts for under half of the shortfall where checked; the remainder is of unknown origin. Present in this sample are 170,000 or so clones, around 90% of which were seen just once. Clones ranked in the top ten supply over 1.1% of the sample. Sequenced: blood. These receptors were collected from a woman aged 50 to 65 in good health.

J is TRBJ2-7 and V is TRBV5-1, with 9 bases aligning to TRBD1. Germline trimming cut 4 bases from V and 6 bases from J; bases unmatched to any gene: 8. Germline V gene data show CDR1 as SGHRS and CDR2 as YFSETQ. CDR3 length equals 14 residues. The CDR3 sequence: CASSPGQGGLEQYF. In nucleotides, the CDR3 is TGCGCCAGCAGCCCGGGACAGGGAGGGCTCGAGCAGTACTTC.

Here the CDR3 reads CASGLAGSGELFF. Written as DNA, the CDR3 is TGTGCTAGTGGTTTAGCTGGATCCGGGGAGCTGTTTTTT. The V gene is TRBV12-5, the J gene TRBJ2-2; no reliable D call. In germline, CDR1 is LGHNT, CDR2 FRNRAP. The CDR3 consists of 13 residues. The germline V and J ends were trimmed by 3 bases and 6 bases, with 8 bases remaining between them. The full variable domain, with the rest looked up from reference TRBV12-5 and TRBJ2-2, is DARVTQTPRHKVTEMGQEVTMRCQPILGHNTVFWYRQTMMQGLELLAYFRNRAPLDDSGMPKDRFSAEMPDATLATLKIQPSEPRDSAVYFCASGLAGSGELFFGEGSRLTVL.

This chain connects TRBV7-8 to TRBJ2-5; D is possibly TRBD1 (5 bases). This CDR3 contains 14 residues. With 2 bases removed from V and 4 bases from J, the gap between germline ends came to 11 bases. The germline gives CDR1 SGHVS, CDR2 FQNEAQ. The CDR3 protein is CASSLLQVRETQYF. The CDR3 DNA sequence: TGTGCCAGCAGCTTACTACAGGTTAGAGAGACCCAGTACTTC.

CDR3 nucleotides: TGTGCCAGCAGCTTAGAGGGACGGGCTGAGCAGTTCTTC. This codes for CASSLEGRAEQFF. This chain connects TRBV5-6 to TRBJ2-1; TRBD1 or TRBD2 may be the D gene (5 bases each). This CDR3 has 13 residues. CDR1 is SGHDT and CDR2 is YYEEEE in the germline V gene. V was trimmed by 2 bases and J by 9 bases, leaving 12 bases between them.

V usage is TRBV6-2 or TRBV6-3 and J usage is TRBJ2-5; D possibly corresponds to TRBD1 (6 bases). The V end was cut by 5 bases, the J end by 2 bases, with 12 bases between. There are 14 residues in the CDR3. From germline, CDR1 is MNHEY and CDR2 SVGEGT. CDR3 protein: CASSTLQGQETQYF. The CDR3 DNA reads TGTGCCAGCAGTACCTTACAGGGACAAGAGACCCAGTACTTC.

For the CDR3, the DNA is TGTGCCAGCAGCCCGCGGGGATCCCAAGAGACCCAGTACTTC. It codes for CASSPRGSQETQYF. This chain joins TRBV14 and TRBJ2-5; perhaps TRBD2 as D (6 bases). The germline V and J ends were trimmed by 4 bases and 1 base, with 10 bases remaining between them. This CDR3 is 14 amino acids long. The germline CDR1 and CDR2 sequences are SGHDN and FVKESK.

This chain uses TRBV5-1 with TRBJ1-1; TRBD1 matches at 7 bases. This CDR3 has 15 residues. Losses at the gene ends were 4 bases for V and 1 base for J; bases not matched to a gene: 7. Germline CDR1 is SGHRS and CDR2 is YFSETQ. The CDR3 here is CASSGGDRANTEAFF. For the CDR3, the DNA is TGCGCCAGCAGCGGGGGGGACAGAGCGAACACTGAAGCTTTCTTT.

The genes are TRBV7-2 and TRBJ2-7; D call uncertain. Between the trimmed V and J ends, which lost 1 base and 0 bases, there was a span of 10 bases. The CDR3 spans 15 residues. From germline, CDR1 is SGHTA and CDR2 FQGNSA. CDR3 residues: CASSLDRPDSYEQYF. As DNA, the CDR3 is TGTGCCAGCAGCTTAGATCGGCCCGACTCCTACGAGCAGTACTTC.

V and J are TRBV29-1 and TRBJ1-4; tentatively, D is TRBD1 (6 bases). The V end lost 3 bases, the J end lost 8 bases, and 16 bases lay between the germline ends. Germline V gene lookup returns CDR1 SQVTM and CDR2 ANQGSEA. There are 14 residues in the CDR3. This CDR3 is CSVEETGTLEKLFF. The CDR3 region has the DNA TGCAGCGTTGAGGAGACAGGAACCCTGGAAAAACTGTTTTTT.

This chain uses TRBV5-1 with TRBJ1-1; TRBD1 aligns across 8 bases. Trimming took 4 bases from V and 1 from J; bases not matched to a gene: 3. CDR1 and CDR2 from the germline V gene are SGHRS and YFSETQ. CDR3 length equals 14 residues. As DNA, the CDR3 is TGCGCCAGCAGCGGCCAGGGGGCGAACACTGAAGCTTTCTTT. Translated: CASSGQGANTEAFF.

The chain has TRBV5-1 and TRBJ2-3, with TRBD2 matching over 7 bases. CDR1 is SGHRS, CDR2 YFSETQ, per germline. This CDR3 spans 15 amino acids. V gave up 4 bases and J gave up 2 bases; unmatched junction bases: 7. CDR3 coding DNA: TGCGCCAGCAGCGTACCGGGGGGAAACACAGATACGCAGTATTTT. Its translation: CASSVPGGNTDTQYF.

The chain is built from TRBV5-1 and TRBJ1-4; D gene unclear. V lost 4 bases and J 8 bases, leaving 15 bases between the germline ends. Germline values: CDR1 SGHRS, CDR2 YFSETQ. This CDR3 contains 14 residues. Here the CDR3 reads CASSTGGLGEKLFF. Here the CDR3 DNA reads TGCGCCAGCAGCACCGGCGGGCTAGGGGAAAAACTGTTTTTT.